This TCR beta chain is from a study of shared clonotypes between healthy human individuals. Study outcomes and limitations: For sorted subsets, rarefaction showed incomplete sequencing despite large depth.

Libraries were prepared by immunoSEQ multiplex PCR; TCRdb keeps only in-frame clonotypes and omits some of them. Seen here are about 330,000 clones, around 87% observed once, and the top ten hold about 16%. J lost 4 bases, V lost 4 bases, and 7 bases had no gene match. The CDR3 is 14 residues long. Per germline, CDR1 SQVTM and CDR2 ANQGSEA. This clone appeared a single time. Its matching antigen is unknown. This TCR came from a young man in good health. What was sequenced was memory CD8+ T cells sorted from blood. Regarding subset: CD45RO+ cells pooled with CCR7-negative TemRA cells. The chain carries TRBV29-1 and TRBJ2-5; 9 positions agree with TRBD2. In DNA form, the CDR3 reads TGCAGCGTTGTCCCGGGACTAGCTATAGAGACCCAGTACTTC. The encoded protein is CSVVPGLAIETQYF.